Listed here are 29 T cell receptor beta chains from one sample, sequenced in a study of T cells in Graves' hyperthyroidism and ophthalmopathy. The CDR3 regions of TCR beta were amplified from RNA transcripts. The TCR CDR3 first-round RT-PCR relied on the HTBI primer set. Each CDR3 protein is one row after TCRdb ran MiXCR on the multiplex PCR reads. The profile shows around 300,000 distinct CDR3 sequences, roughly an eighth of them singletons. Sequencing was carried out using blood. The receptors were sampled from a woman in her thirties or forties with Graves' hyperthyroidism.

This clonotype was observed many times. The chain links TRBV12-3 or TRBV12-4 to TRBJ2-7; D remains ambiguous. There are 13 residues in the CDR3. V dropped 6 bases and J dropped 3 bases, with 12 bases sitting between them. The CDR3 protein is CASSTTVIYEQYF. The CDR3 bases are TGTGCCAGCAGCACGACTGTGATCTACGAGCAGTACTTC.

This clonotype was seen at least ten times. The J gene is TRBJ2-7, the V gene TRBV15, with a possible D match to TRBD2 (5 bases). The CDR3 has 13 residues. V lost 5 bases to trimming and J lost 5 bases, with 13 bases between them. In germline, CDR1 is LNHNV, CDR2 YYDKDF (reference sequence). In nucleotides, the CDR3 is TGTGCCACCAGCGGACGGGGTACCCACGAGCAGTACTTC. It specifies CATSGRGTHEQYF.

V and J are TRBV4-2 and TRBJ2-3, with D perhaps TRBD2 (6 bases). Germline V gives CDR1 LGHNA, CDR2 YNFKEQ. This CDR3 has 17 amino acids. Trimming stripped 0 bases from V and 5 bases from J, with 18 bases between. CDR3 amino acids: CASSQETRLGLRDTQYF. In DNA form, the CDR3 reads TGTGCCAGCAGCCAAGAAACTCGACTAGGACTCAGAGATACGCAGTATTTT.

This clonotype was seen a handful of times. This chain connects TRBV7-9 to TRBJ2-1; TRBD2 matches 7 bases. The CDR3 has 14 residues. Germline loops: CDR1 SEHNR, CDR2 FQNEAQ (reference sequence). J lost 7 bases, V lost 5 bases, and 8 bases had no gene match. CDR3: CASSLERGHNEQFF. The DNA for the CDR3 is TGTGCCAGCAGCCTCGAGCGGGGTCATAATGAGCAGTTCTTC.

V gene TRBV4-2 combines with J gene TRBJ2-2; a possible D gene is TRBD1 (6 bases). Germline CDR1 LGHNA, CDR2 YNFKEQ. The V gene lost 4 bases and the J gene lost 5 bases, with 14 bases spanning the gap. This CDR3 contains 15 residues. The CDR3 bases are TGTGCCAGCAGCCCGACGGGACAACTAACCGGGGAGCTGTTTTTT. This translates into CASSPTGQLTGELFF.

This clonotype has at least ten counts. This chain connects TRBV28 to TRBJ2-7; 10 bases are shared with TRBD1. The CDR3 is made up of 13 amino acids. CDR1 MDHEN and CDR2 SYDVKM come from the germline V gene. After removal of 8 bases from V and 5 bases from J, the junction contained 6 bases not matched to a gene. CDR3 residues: CASQPGQGNEQYF. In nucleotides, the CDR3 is TGTGCCAGCCAACCGGGACAGGGGAACGAGCAGTACTTC.

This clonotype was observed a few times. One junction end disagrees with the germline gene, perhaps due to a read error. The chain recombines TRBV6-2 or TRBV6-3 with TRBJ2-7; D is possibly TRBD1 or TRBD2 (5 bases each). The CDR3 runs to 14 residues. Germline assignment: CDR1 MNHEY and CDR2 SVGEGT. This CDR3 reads CASSGRDHSYEQYF. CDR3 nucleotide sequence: TGTGCCAGCAGTGGCCGGGACCATTCCTACGAGCAATACTTC.

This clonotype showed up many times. The DNA for the CDR3 is TGCGCCAGCAGCTCGGACAGCCTGAACACTGAAGCTTTCTTT. Translating it yields CASSSDSLNTEAFF. The V call is TRBV5-1, the J call TRBJ1-1; a possible D gene is TRBD1 (6 bases). CDR3 length: 14 residues. Trimming pared 3 bases from V and 0 bases from J, leaving 9 bases between. Germline CDR1 reads SGHRS; CDR2 reads YFSETQ.

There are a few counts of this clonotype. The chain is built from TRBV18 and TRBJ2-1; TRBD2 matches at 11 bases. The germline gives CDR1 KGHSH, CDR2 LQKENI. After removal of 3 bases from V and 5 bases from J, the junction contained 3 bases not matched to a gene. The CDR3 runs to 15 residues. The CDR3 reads CASSPLAGGHNEQFF. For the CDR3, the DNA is TGTGCCAGCTCACCCCTAGCGGGAGGTCACAATGAGCAGTTCTTC.

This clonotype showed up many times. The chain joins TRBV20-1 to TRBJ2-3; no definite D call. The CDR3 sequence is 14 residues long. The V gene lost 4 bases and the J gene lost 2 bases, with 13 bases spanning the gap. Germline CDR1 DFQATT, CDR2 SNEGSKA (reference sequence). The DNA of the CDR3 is TGCAGTGCTACCGACTCCCGGGCCACAGATACGCAGTATTTT. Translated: CSATDSRATDTQYF.

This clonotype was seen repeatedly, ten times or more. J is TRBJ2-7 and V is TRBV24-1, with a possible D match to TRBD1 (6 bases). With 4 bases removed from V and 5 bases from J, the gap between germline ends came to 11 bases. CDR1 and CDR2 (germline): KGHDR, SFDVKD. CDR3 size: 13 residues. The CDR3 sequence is CATSDQDSHEQYF. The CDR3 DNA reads TGTGCCACCAGTGACCAGGACAGCCACGAGCAGTACTTC.

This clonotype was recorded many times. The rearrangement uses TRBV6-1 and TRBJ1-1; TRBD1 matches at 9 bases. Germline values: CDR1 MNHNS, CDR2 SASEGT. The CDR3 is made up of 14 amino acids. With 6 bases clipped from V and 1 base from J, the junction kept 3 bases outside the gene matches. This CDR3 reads CASRQQGANTEAFF. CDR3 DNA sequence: TGTGCCAGCAGGCAACAGGGGGCGAACACTGAAGCTTTCTTT.

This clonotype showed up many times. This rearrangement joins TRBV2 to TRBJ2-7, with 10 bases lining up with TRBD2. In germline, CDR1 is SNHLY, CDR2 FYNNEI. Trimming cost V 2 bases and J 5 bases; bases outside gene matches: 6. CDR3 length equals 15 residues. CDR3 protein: CASSERAGGPHEQYF. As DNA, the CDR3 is TGTGCCAGCAGTGAACGAGCGGGAGGGCCCCACGAGCAGTACTTC.

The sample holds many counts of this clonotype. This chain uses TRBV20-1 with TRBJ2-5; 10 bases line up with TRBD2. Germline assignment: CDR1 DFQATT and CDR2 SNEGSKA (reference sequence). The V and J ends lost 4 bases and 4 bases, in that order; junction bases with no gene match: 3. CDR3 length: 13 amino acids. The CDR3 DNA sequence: TGCAGTGCTACCCTAGCGGGGGCAGAGACCCAGTACTTC. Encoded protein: CSATLAGAETQYF.

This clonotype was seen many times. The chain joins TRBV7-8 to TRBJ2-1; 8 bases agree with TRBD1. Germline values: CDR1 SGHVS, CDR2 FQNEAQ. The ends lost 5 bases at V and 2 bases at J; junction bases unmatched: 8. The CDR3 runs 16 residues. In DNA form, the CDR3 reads TGTGCCAGCAGCGACGGCTCAGGGGGCGCCTACAATGAGCAGTTCTTC. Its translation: CASSDGSGGAYNEQFF.

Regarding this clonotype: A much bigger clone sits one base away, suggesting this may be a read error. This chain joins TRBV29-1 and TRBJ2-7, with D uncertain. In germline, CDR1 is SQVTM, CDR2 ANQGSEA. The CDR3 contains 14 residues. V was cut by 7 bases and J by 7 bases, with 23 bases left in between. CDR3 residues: CSDGLPTHGNEQYF. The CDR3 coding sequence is TGCAGCGACGGCCTACCAACCCACGGCAATGAGCAGTACTTC.

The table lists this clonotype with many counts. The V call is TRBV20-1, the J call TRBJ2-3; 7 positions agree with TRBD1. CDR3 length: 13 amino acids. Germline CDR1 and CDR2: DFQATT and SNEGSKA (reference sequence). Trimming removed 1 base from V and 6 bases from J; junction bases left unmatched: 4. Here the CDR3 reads CSARVETGDTQYF. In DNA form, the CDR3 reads TGCAGTGCTAGAGTAGAGACAGGGGATACGCAGTATTTT.

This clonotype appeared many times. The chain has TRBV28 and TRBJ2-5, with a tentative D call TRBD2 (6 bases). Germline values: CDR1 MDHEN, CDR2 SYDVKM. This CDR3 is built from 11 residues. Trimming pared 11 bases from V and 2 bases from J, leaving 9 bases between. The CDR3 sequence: CAGGEQETQYF. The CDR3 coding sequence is TGTGCCGGAGGGGAGCAAGAGACCCAGTACTTC.

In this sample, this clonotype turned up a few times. The CDR3 DNA follows: TGCAGCGTTGAAGACCAGAGTCTAGTTAGCTACACCTTC. Translated, it gives CSVEDQSLVSYTF. The chain has TRBV29-1 and TRBJ1-2; no clear D. Germline CDR1 is SQVTM and CDR2 is ANQGSEA. The CDR3 sequence is 13 residues long. With 0 bases removed from V and 9 bases from J, the gap between germline ends came to 14 bases.

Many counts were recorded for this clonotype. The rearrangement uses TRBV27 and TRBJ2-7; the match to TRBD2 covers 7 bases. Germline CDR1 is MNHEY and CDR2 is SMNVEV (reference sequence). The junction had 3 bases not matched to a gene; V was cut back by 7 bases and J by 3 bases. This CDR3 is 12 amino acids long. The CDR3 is CASIGGDYEQYF. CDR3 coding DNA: TGTGCCAGCATTGGGGGGGACTACGAGCAGTACTTC.

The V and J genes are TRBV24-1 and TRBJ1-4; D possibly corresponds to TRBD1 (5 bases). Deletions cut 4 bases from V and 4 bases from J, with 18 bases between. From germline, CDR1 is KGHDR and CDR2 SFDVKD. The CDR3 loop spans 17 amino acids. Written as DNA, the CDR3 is TGTGCCACCAGTGAGAGGTCCTCGGGGCGGGGTAATGAAAAACTGTTTTTT. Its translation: CATSERSSGRGNEKLFF.

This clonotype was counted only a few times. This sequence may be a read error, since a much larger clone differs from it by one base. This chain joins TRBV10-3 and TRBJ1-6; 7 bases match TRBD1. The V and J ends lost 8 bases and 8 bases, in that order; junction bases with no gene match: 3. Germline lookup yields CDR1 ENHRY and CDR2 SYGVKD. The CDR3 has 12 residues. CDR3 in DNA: TGTGCCATCTGGGACAGCGATTCACCCCTCCACTTT. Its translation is CAIWDSDSPLHF.

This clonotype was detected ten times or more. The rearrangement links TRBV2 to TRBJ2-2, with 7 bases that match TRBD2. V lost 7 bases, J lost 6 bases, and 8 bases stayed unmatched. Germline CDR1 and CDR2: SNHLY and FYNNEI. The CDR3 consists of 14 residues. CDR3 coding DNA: TGTGCCAGCAATGAGGGAGGGCCATCCGGGGAGCTGTTTTTT. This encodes CASNEGGPSGELFF.

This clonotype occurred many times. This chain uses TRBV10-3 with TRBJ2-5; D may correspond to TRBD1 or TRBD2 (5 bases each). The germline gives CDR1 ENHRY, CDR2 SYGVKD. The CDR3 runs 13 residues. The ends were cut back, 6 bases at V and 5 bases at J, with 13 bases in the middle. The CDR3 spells CAISADRGETQYF. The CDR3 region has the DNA TGTGCCATCAGCGCCGACAGAGGGGAGACCCAGTACTTC.

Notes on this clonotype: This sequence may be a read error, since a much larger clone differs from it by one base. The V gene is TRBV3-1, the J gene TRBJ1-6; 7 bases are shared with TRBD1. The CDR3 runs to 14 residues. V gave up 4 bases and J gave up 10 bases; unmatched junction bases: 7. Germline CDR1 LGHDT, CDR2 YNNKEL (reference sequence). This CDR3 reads CASSLGQEGSPLHF. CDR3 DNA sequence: TGTGCCAGCAGCCTTGGACAGGAGGGCTCACCCCTCCACTTT.

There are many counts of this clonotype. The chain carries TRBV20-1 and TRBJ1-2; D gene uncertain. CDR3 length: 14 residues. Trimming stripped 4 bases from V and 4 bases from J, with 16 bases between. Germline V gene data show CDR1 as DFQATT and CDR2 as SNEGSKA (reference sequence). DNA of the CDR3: TGCAGTGCTACCTCTTCAGGTGAATCCTATGGCTACACCTTC. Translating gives CSATSSGESYGYTF.

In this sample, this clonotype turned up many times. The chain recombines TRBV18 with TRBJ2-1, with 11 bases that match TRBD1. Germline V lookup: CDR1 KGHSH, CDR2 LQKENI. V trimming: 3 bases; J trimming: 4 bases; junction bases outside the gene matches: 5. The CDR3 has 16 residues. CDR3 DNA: TGTGCCAGCTCACCGTCGGGACAGGGGGAATACAATGAGCAGTTCTTC. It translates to CASSPSGQGEYNEQFF.

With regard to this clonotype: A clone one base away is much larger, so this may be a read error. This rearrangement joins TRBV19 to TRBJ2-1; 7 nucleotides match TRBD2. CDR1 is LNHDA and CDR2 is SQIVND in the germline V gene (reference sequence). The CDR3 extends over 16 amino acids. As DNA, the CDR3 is TGTGACAGTACATTCCGGTGGCTAGCGGACCACAATGAGCAGTTCTTC. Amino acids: CDSTFRWLADHNEQFF.

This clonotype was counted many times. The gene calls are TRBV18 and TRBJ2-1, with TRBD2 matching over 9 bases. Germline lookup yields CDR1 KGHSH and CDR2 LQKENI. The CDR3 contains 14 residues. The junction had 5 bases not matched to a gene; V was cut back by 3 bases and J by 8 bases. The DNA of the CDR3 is TGTGCCAGCTCACCGCTAGCGGGACTGGATGAGCAGTTCTTC. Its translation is CASSPLAGLDEQFF.